This TCR beta chain is drawn from a study of blood T cells in healthy people across ages. Points from the study as a whole: Samples with more naive T cells showed higher observed beta diversity. Diversity of TCR beta per million T cells declined in a roughly linear way with age.

To note about this clonotype: Its target is not known.

Combining a sample-barcoded 5' primer with a J-beta primer mix, a second PCR ran for roughly 7 to 12 cycles. MiXCR, run by TCRdb on the 5' RACE reads, gives a single entry per CDR3 protein. The sample contains some 1.4 million distinct CDR3 sequences, 35% to 45% of which appear only once. Sequencing was performed on blood. The TCR comes from a woman between 18 and 29 years old in good health.

CDR3 protein: CSGLRDRDLNGYTF. The CDR3 DNA reads as TGCAGTGGACTGCGGGACAGGGACCTCAATGGCTACACCTTC. The chain links TRBV20-1 to TRBJ1-2; 9 bases agree with TRBD1. The CDR3 extends over 14 amino acids. Germline loops: CDR1 DFQATT, CDR2 SNEGSKA (reference sequence). The ends lost 7 bases at V and 6 bases at J; junction bases unmatched: 12.